A selection of T cell receptor beta chains follows, all from one sample in a study of cytomegalovirus exposure and HLA in healthy donors. Libraries were prepared by immunoSEQ multiplex PCR; TCRdb keeps only in-frame clonotypes and omits some of them. This table lists just over 80,000 clones. The sequenced material came from PBMCs. All receptors derive from a woman between 25 and 40 years old in good health and CMV-seronegative. The conserved cysteine and the conserved F or W are not part of the CDR3 here.

j_call,v_call,cdr3_aa
TRBJ2-3,TRBV30,AWSRGLAGAGTQY
TRBJ2-3,TRBV18,ASSPGLAGEGTQY
TRBJ1-4,TRBV2,ASSVQTDNEKLF
TRBJ2-7,TRBV30,AWRGVAGSSYEQY
TRBJ2-5,TRBV5-4,ASSGPGQEETQY
TRBJ2-7,TRBV27,ASSLGQTYEQY
TRBJ2-7,TRBV11-2,ASSLRWRGNYEQY
TRBJ2-7,TRBV5-6,ASSLQGTVDEQY
TRBJ1-1,TRBV29-1,SVRLMNTEAF
TRBJ2-7,TRBV6-5,ASSYGQTYEQY
TRBJ1-2,TRBV5-6,ASSSSVRISAYGYT
TRBJ1-2,TRBV29-1,SVEWQGIDGYT
TRBJ2-6,TRBV29-1,SVDRSRGRHGANVLT
TRBJ1-6,TRBV18,ASSPETANSPLH
TRBJ2-7,TRBV7-9,ASSLLPVPGEQY
TRBJ2-3,TRBV30,AWIPTSGGGTQY
TRBJ1-1,TRBV6-5,ASSYGQGGSTEAF
TRBJ1-5,TRBV28,ASRGPTLYQPQH
TRBJ2-6,TRBV7-6,ASSLQTGLSGANVLT
TRBJ2-5,TRBV28,ASSPTTGGTETQY
TRBJ1-2,TRBV5-1,ASSLDRDGYT
TRBJ1-2,TRBV30,AWRVRGRGYGYT
TRBJ1-4,TRBV4-1,ASSQRLGLTNEKLF
TRBJ1-2,TRBV6-6,ASRRGQENYGYT
TRBJ1-1,TRBV18,ASSQTGGDTEAF
TRBJ1-1,TRBV13,ASRWAGTGVDTEAF
TRBJ2-5,TRBV30,AVKTSGETQY